The text below deals with one T cell receptor (beta chain). Individuals drawn from around 25 US areas were roughly 18 to 100 years old. What the recovered Cohort 3 donors had was two negative PCRs, clearance, or symptom resolution. The data originate from a study of blood T cell repertoires in COVID-19. Study details: Sources were T cells, B-cell-depleted T cells, or PBMCs; the material itself was cDNA or gDNA.

As processed by the authors: It was from reference gene primer amplification that nucleated cell counts were estimated. The table came from immunoSEQ multiplex PCR; TCRdb's copy has only in-frame clones and leaves some out. V and J calls and clone size come straight from that table; D and trimming were deduced from the DNA. The top ten hold more than 4% of the sample, which has approximately 270,000 clones, approximately 85% seen once. The receptor was isolated from a woman aged 25 to 39 who had recovered from COVID-19. Sequencing input: PBMCs or T cells enriched from blood (not recorded which).

As DNA, the CDR3 is TGCGCCAGCAGCTTGATGGCGGGGAGAAGGCACACCGGGGAGCTGTTTTTT. This codes for CASSLMAGRRHTGELFF. The V gene is TRBV5-1, the J gene TRBJ2-2; TRBD2 is a possible D gene (6 bases). The CDR3 has 17 amino acids. The germline CDR1 and CDR2 sequences are SGHRS and YFSETQ. V was clipped by 1 base and J by 3 bases, with 16 bases between them.